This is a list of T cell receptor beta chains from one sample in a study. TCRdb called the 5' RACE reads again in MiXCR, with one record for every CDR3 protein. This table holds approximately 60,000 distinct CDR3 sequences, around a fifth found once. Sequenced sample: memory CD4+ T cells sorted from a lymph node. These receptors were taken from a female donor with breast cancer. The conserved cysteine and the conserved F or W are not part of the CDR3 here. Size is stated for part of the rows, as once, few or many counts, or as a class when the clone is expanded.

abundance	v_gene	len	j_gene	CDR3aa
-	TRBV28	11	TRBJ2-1	ASSPLNYNEQF
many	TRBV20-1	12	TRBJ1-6	SPDRGTDYSPLH
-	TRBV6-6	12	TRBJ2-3	ASSLGLAGDTQY
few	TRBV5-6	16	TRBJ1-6	ASSSTNRGEFGNSPLH
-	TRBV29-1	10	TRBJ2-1	SVDGQGSEQF
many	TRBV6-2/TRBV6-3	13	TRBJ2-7	ASSYSRLSDGEQY
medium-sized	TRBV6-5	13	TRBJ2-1	ASSYGGLADNEQF
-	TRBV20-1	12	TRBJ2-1	SATKPGLINEQF
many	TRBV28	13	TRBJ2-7	ASRPGQGGHYEQY
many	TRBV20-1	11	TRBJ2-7	SAPRGISYEQY
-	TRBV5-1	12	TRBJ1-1	ASSWGERGTEAF
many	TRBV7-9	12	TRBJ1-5	ASSPGQRHQPQH
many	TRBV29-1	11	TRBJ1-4	SAHEGGKEKLF
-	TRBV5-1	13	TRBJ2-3	ASSLGGQLADTQY
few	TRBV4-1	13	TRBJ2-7	ASSQEGTGFDEQY
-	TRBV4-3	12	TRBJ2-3	ASSQGQRTDTQY
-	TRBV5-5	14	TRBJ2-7	ASSWSSGSFTYEQY
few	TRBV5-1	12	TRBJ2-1	ASSWRDRGPEQF
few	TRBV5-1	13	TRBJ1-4	ASSLAGASAEKLF
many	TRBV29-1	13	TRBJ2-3	SVDAGFTSTDTQY
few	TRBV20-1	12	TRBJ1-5	SAREGGSNQPQH
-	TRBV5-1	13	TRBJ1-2	ASEGEGTGIGGYT
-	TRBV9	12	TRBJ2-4	ASSRNSQGNIQY
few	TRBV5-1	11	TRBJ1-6	ASSLAENSPLH
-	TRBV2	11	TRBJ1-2	ASTSDRGSGYT
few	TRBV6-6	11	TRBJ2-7	ASRSGGQDEQY
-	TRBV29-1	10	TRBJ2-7	SVSSGAGQQY